This TCR beta chain was observed in a study of metastatic and nonmetastatic thyroid tumors. Study-level information: Patients with malignant and benign thyroid disease provided blood and tumor or nodule tissue, whose repertoires were compared.

In its sample, this clone is medium-sized. Its antigen is still unknown. TCRdb re-called the PCR reads via MiXCR. The sample has about 43,000 clones; 3% to 3.5% are singletons. Broader study findings: It was reported that TCR beta diversity was significantly higher in malignant thyroid tumors than benign nodules, in blood and tumor.

No treatment of any kind had been given to any patient before thyroid surgery. CDR1 and CDR2 from the germline V gene are SGHAT and FQNNGV. The CDR3 has 15 residues. The V gene lost 3 bases and the J gene lost 0 bases, with 9 bases spanning the gap. Sequenced sample: blood. This clonotype was obtained from a female donor with papillary thyroid cancer or a benign thyroid nodule (not recorded which). Some clones in this sample may be carry-over from other donors' samples. This chain connects TRBV11-2 to TRBJ2-1; the D is unclear. In DNA, the CDR3 is TGTGCCAGCAGCTTGGGCCTGAGCTCCTACAATGAGCAGTTCTTC. Translation gives CASSLGLSSYNEQFF.